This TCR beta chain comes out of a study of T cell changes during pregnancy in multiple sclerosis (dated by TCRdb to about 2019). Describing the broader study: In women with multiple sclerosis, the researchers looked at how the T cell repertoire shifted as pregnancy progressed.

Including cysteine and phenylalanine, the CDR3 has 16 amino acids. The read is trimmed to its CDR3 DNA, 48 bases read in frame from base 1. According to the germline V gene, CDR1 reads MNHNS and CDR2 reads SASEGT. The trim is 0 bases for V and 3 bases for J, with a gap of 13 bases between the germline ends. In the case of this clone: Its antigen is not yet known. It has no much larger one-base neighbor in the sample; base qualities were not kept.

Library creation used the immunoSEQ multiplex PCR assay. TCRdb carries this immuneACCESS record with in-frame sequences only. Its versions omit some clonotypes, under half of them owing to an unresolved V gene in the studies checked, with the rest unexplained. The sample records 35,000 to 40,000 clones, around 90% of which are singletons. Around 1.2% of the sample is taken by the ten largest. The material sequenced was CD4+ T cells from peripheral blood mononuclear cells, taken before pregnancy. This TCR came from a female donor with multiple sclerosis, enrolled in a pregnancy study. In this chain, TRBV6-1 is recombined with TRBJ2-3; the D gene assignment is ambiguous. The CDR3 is CASSEAQRSRTDTQYF. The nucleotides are TGTGCCAGCAGTGAAGCGCAACGGAGTAGGACAGATACGCAGTATTTT.